There are a few counts of the clone carrying this T cell receptor (beta chain). No antigen is known for it. This entry belongs to a study of long-term antiretroviral therapy in people with HIV. Findings and caveats of the study: ART adherence was not documented, and neither viral resistance nor therapy changes had any data. Repertoire dominance by clones expanded before ART was seen at all time points.

At the survey level, the v3.0 immunoSEQ assay was run. The method was immunoSEQ multiplex PCR; TCRdb's version includes in-frame clones alone and lacks a portion of them. The sample has some 25,000 clones, just over 85% seen once; the top ten hold about a sixth. Each HIV-infected participant was given treatment in the United States. V shed 4 bases and J shed 9 bases, with 10 bases lying between them. This CDR3 is 12 amino acids long. Germline values: CDR1 MNHEY, CDR2 SMNVEV (reference sequence). The source is a man aged 50-60 years with HIV. This sequence joins TRBV27 and TRBJ2-1; TRBD1 is a possible D gene (5 bases). The sample here was unsorted PBMCs, taken 1.2 years after starting antiretroviral therapy. CDR3 nucleotide sequence: TGTGCCAGCAGTTCCCAAAGGGGTGAGCAGTTCTTC. Translating it yields CASSSQRGEQFF.